The clone carrying this TCR beta chain was seen just once. Measured with immunoSEQ multiplex PCR; TCRdb has only the in-frame clones, and not every one. Among 150,000 to 200,000 clones listed, approximately 92% were seen once. This specimen belongs to a study of control samples from healthy donors and cancer patients. The sequence derives from a middle-aged woman in good health. The sequenced sample was blood.

The CDR3 DNA is TGTGCCAGCAGGCCTACGATCAGGCCTTACAATGAGCAGTTCTTC. Translated: CASRPTIRPYNEQFF. This rearrangement joins TRBV28 to TRBJ2-1; D uncertain. CDR1 is MDHEN, CDR2 SYDVKM, per germline. Trimming took off 6 bases at V and 4 bases at J, with 16 bases between the two ends. The CDR3 is 15 residues long.